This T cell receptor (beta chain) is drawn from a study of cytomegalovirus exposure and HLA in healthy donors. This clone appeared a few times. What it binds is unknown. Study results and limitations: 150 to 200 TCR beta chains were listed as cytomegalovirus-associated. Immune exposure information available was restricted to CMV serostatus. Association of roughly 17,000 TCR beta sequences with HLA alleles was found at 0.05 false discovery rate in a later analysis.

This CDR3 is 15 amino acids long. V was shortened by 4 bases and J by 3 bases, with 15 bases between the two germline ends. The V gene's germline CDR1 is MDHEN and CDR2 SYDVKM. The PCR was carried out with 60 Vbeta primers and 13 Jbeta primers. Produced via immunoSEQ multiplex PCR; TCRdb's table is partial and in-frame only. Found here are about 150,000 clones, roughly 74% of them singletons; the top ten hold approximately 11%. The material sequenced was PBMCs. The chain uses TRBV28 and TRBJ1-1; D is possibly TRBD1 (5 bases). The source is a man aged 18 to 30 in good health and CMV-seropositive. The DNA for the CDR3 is TGTGCCAGCAGTTCTCAGACAGCCCCTCACACTGAAGCTTTCTTT. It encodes CASSSQTAPHTEAFF.